This passage covers 13 T cell receptor beta chains from one sample sequenced in a study of blood T cell repertoires in COVID-19. TCRdb's table, derived via immunoSEQ multiplex PCR, lists solely in-frame clones and lacks some. The data contain about 200,000 clones, 81% of them singletons. The sample consisted of PBMCs or T cells enriched from blood (not recorded which). These receptors were taken from a woman aged 45-60 years with acute COVID-19.

The chain joins TRBV19 to TRBJ2-1; 10 nucleotides agree with TRBD2. CDR1 and CDR2 from the germline V gene are LNHDA and SQIVND (reference sequence). CDR3 length equals 18 residues. With V trimmed by 3 bases and J by 8 bases, 16 bases remained unmatched. This CDR3 reads CASSISEPGLAFHDEQFF. The CDR3 DNA reads TGTGCCAGTAGTATCAGCGAACCGGGACTAGCGTTTCACGATGAGCAGTTCTTC.

This chain joins TRBV6-4 and TRBJ2-4; 7 positions agree with TRBD1. The CDR3 sequence is 14 residues long. Germline lookup yields CDR1 MRHNA and CDR2 SNTAGT. Trimming removed 2 bases from V and 8 bases from J; junction bases left unmatched: 6. CDR3 in amino acids: CASSDGTEGDIQYF. CDR3 sequence (DNA): TGTGCCAGCAGTGACGGGACAGAAGGAGACATTCAGTACTTC.

The J gene is TRBJ2-1, the V gene TRBV7-2; possible D gene TRBD1, 6 bases. The CDR3 runs to 14 residues. From germline, CDR1 is SGHTA and CDR2 FQGNSA. The ends were cut back, 4 bases at V and 4 bases at J, with 11 bases in the middle. CDR3 sequence reads: CASSSGVGYNEQFF. CDR3 bases: TGTGCCAGCAGCTCAGGGGTGGGTTACAATGAGCAGTTCTTC. The whole variable domain, filled in from reference TRBV7-2 and TRBJ2-1, reads GAGVSQSPSNKVTEKGKDVELRCDPISGHTALYWYRQSLGQGLEFLIYFQGNSAPDKSGLPSDRFSAERTGGSVSTLTIQRTQQEDSAVYLCASSSGVGYNEQFFGPGTRLTVL.

This chain links TRBV4-1 with TRBJ2-1; 8 bases are shared with TRBD2. J lost 3 bases, V lost 1 base, and 5 bases had no gene match. The CDR3 has 16 residues. Germline V lookup: CDR1 MGHRA, CDR2 YSYEKL. DNA for the CDR3: TGCGCCAGCAGCCAAGCACCTAGCGGGTACTACAATGAGCAGTTCTTC. It translates to CASSQAPSGYYNEQFF.

The chain links TRBV4-3 to TRBJ1-5; D uncertain. V lost 0 bases, J lost 7 bases, and 16 bases lay in between. Per germline, CDR1 LGHNA and CDR2 YSLEER. The CDR3 length is 16 residues. Here the CDR3 reads CASSQDHGVLGQPQHF. In DNA, the CDR3 is TGCGCCAGCAGCCAAGATCACGGGGTTCTTGGACAGCCCCAGCATTTT.

CDR3 sequence reads: CAISVQGGADTQYF. The CDR3 DNA is TGTGCCATCAGTGTCCAGGGAGGGGCAGATACGCAGTATTTT. The chain uses TRBV10-3 and TRBJ2-3; TRBD2 matches 7 bases. This CDR3 spans 14 amino acids. After removal of 4 bases from V and 4 bases from J, the junction contained 5 bases not matched to a gene. Germline CDR1 and CDR2: ENHRY and SYGVKD.

V gene TRBV19 combines with J gene TRBJ2-3, with TRBD1 as a possible D gene (6 bases). V dropped 1 base and J dropped 2 bases, with 13 bases sitting between them. CDR3 length equals 16 residues. Germline-derived CDR1 and CDR2 are LNHDA and SQIVND (reference sequence). DNA of the CDR3: TGTGCCAGTAGTATAGGGGGGCGCTACACCACAGATACGCAGTATTTT. Protein: CASSIGGRYTTDTQYF.

The V and J genes are TRBV6-2 or TRBV6-3 and TRBJ1-5; 7 bases agree with TRBD1. J was trimmed by 4 bases and V by 2 bases; bases with no gene match: 8. From germline, CDR1 is MNHEY and CDR2 SVGEGT. The CDR3 is made up of 16 amino acids. The CDR3 protein is CASSYQGQVTNQPQHF. The CDR3 nucleotides are TGTGCCAGCAGTTACCAAGGACAGGTAACAAATCAGCCCCAGCATTTT.

This rearrangement joins TRBV18 to TRBJ1-2; 9 bases fit TRBD1. This CDR3 has 13 residues. V dropped 6 bases and J dropped 8; count of bases not matched to a gene: 7. Germline assignment: CDR1 KGHSH and CDR2 LQKENI. The CDR3 DNA follows: TGTGCCAGCTCTTTGGGACAGGGACAAGGCTACACCTTC. It specifies CASSLGQGQGYTF.

This clone was recorded a few times. V is TRBV19 and J is TRBJ2-5; 10 nucleotides align to TRBD2. Germline CDR1 is LNHDA and CDR2 is SQIVND (reference sequence). This CDR3 has 16 amino acids. J was trimmed by 6 bases and V by 3 bases; bases with no gene match: 10. Here the CDR3 reads CASSISPSGSEKTQYF. CDR3 in DNA: TGTGCCAGTAGTATCAGCCCTAGCGGGAGCGAGAAGACCCAGTACTTC.

The chain uses TRBV7-2 and TRBJ2-1, with TRBD1 matching 9 bases. J gave up 9 bases and V 5 bases, and 8 bases lay outside the gene matches. Germline V gives CDR1 SGHTA, CDR2 FQGNSA. The CDR3 is 14 amino acids. Here the CDR3 reads CASSLGTGWSEQFF. The CDR3 DNA sequence: TGTGCCAGCAGCCTCGGGACAGGGTGGAGTGAGCAGTTCTTC.

This clone was detected once. The rearrangement uses TRBV5-5 and TRBJ1-2, with 7 bases matching TRBD1. The germline gives CDR1 SGHKS, CDR2 YYEKEE (reference sequence). V gave up 4 bases and J gave up 4 bases; unmatched junction bases: 7. The CDR3 contains 14 residues. In DNA, the CDR3 is TGTGCCAGCAGCCAGGGACAGACGCCCTATGGCTACACCTTC. Translation gives CASSQGQTPYGYTF.

The V call is TRBV11-1, the J call TRBJ2-5, with 8 bases fitting TRBD1. This CDR3 has 13 amino acids. The J segment lost 5 bases and the V segment lost 3 bases, leaving 2 bases of the junction unmatched. Germline CDR1 and CDR2: SGHAT and FQDESV (reference sequence). The CDR3 here is CASSFYRGETQYF. CDR3 nucleotides: TGTGCCAGCAGCTTCTACAGGGGGGAGACCCAGTACTTC.